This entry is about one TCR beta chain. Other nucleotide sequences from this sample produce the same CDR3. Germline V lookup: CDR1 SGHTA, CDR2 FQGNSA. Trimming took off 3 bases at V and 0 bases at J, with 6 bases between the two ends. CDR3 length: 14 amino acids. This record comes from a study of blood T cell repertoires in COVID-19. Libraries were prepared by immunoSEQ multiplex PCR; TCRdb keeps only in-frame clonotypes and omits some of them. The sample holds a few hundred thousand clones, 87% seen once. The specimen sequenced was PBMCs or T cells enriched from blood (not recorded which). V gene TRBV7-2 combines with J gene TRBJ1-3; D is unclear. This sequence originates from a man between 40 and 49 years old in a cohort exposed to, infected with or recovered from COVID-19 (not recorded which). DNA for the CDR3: TGTGCCAGCAGCTTTCGTCTCTCTGGAAACACCATATATTTT. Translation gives CASSFRLSGNTIYF.